Given below is one T cell receptor beta chain in context. Its specificity is not known. The source of the sample is a study of cytomegalovirus exposure and HLA in healthy donors. The V segment lost 3 bases and the J segment 0 bases; nucleotides outside the gene matches: 5. CDR1 is SNHLY, CDR2 FYNNEI, per germline. This CDR3 spans 16 amino acids. The PCR used 60 Vbeta and 13 Jbeta primers. Here immunoSEQ multiplex PCR was the method, and the copy in TCRdb shows in-frame clones only, minus some. The sample has 150,000 to 200,000 clones; roughly 75% are singletons. Though nominally healthy at sampling, donors likely had unrecorded immune exposures. Broader study findings: Later work associated fewer than 20,000 TCR beta sequences with HLA alleles at 0.05 false discovery rate. Within an earlier analysis, most TCR beta V segments proved productive either about 87% or about 30% of the time. When a later analysis compared HLA-associated TCR beta chains with equally common others, the HLA-associated chains turned out to be more clonally expanded and to have lower generation probabilities.

Sequenced: PBMCs. The V gene is TRBV2, the J gene TRBJ2-7; 10 bases map to TRBD2. This receptor was identified in a man between 18 and 29 years old in good health and CMV-seropositive. CDR3 protein: CASSEGLARISYEQYF. The DNA for the CDR3 is TGTGCCAGCAGTGAGGGACTAGCGAGAATCTCCTACGAGCAGTACTTC.